What follows is one T cell receptor (beta chain) and its context. Its antigen is currently not known. Base qualities were left out, and no much larger clone turns up one base away. This entry comes from a study of OX40 agonist ivuxolimab in advanced cancers. Looking at the study overall: Ivuxolimab was an agonistic, fully human IgG2 monoclonal antibody directed against OX40 (CD134), a costimulatory receptor. Peripheral TCRbeta sequencing aimed to test whether ivuxolimab altered TCR sequence diversity and caused clonal T-cell expansion. The paper reports the monotherapy dose-escalation portion (N of about 47 patients) of the phase I ivuxolimab trial. Intravenous ivuxolimab was administered to patients every 2 weeks at six dose levels: 0.01, 0.1, 0.3, 1.5, 3 and 10 mg/kg. Prior anti-PD-1, anti-PD-L1 or anti-CTLA-4 therapy was permitted, and 30% to 50% of dose-escalation patients had received checkpoint inhibitors. The dose-escalation cohort was almost 85% male with a mean age of roughly 62 years, ranging from about 23 to 85. Of the approximately 50 dose-escalation patients, hepatocellular carcinoma was present in around 20, melanoma in roughly 15, renal cell carcinoma in 9 and head and neck cancer in 9. Partial responses were achieved by three dose-escalation patients, of whom one had hepatocellular carcinoma and two had cutaneous melanoma. General conclusions and limits of the study: At doses of 0.1 to 3.0 mg/kg, clonal expansion of both CD4+ and CD8+ blood T cells was observed from baseline to week 6. After ivuxolimab, more expanded clones were found on average in CD8+ T cells than in CD4+ T cells. Low levels of normalized T-cell clonal expansion were also seen in some patients who did not respond. Antigen specificity was not determined for the clonally expanded peripheral T cells. In partial responders in the 0.1-3.0 mg/kg groups, normalized peripheral clonal expansion was found to be among the lowest, especially among CD8+ T cells.

Genomic DNA was extracted from sorted cells for sequencing of the TCRbeta CDR3 region. The immunoSEQ Assay was used to sequence the TCRbeta CDR3 regions. Imported from immuneACCESS, the table was reduced by TCRdb to in-frame sequences with V and J called. These copies leave out some clones; in studies compared against another copy, an unresolved V gene accounts for under half, and the cause of the remainder is not known. This sample holds around 65,000 clones; roughly 90% were observed only once. Together, the top ten hold 0.5% to 0.75% of the sample. Patients with autoimmune disease history or receiving systemic immunosuppression were excluded from the trial. In every dose cohort, peripheral blood was drawn for TCR sequencing at baseline, cycle 4 day 1, and cycle 7 day 1. The samples were drawn from a first-in-human, open-label, multicenter phase I dose-escalation trial of ivuxolimab. Adults with locally advanced or metastatic melanoma, renal cell carcinoma, hepatocellular carcinoma or head and neck squamous cell carcinoma were enrolled in the trial. Before TCR sequencing, CD4+ and CD8+ T cells were separately sorted from peripheral blood.

CDR1 and CDR2 were assigned from the germline V gene as SGHRS and YFSETQ. Relative to germline, V is missing 2 bases and J is missing 7 bases, with 4 bases of the junction outside any gene match. The CDR3 spans 14 residues, from the cysteine through the phenylalanine. Only the CDR3 DNA stays, 42 bases, in frame from base 1. This TCR was sampled from an adult with an advanced solid tumor such as melanoma, head and neck, liver or kidney cancer. This specimen was CD4+ or CD8+ T cells sorted from blood, taken in a trial of the OX40 agonist ivuxolimab. Rearrangement joined TRBV5-1 to TRBJ1-4; the central 8 bases match TRBD1. CDR3 region: CASSFGQGSEKLFF. At the DNA level, the sequence is TGCGCCAGCAGCTTTGGACAGGGAAGTGAAAAACTGTTTTTT.